This is a list of T cell receptor beta chains from one sample in a study of brain T cells in children with intractable seizures. Libraries were prepared by immunoSEQ multiplex PCR; TCRdb keeps only in-frame clonotypes and omits some of them. The data contain tens of thousands of clones, around 93% of them singletons. Sequences were derived from peripheral blood, sampled at surgery. These receptors were taken from a boy under two years old with tuberous sclerosis and intractable seizures. Each CDR3 is given with its conserved first and last residue. A D gene is named only where the DNA matches it firmly. Clone size is not always given. Where it is, it says once, few, many or a class for expanded clones.

-	TRBV19	TRBJ1-5	-	CASSLRDDSNQPQHF	TGTGCCAGTAGTCTAAGGGACGATAGCAATCAGCCCCAGCATTTT
-	TRBV3-1/TRBV3-2	TRBJ2-7	TRBD2	CASSFSGGSYEQYF	TGTGCCAGCAGTTTTAGCGGGGGGAGTTACGAGCAGTACTTC
once	TRBV24-1	TRBJ2-5	-	CATSDPTEVQETQYF	TGTGCCACCAGTGATCCAACCGAGGTCCAAGAGACCCAGTACTTC
-	TRBV9	TRBJ2-2	-	CASTAAAGELFF	TGTGCCAGCACCGCAGCGGCCGGGGAGCTGTTTTTT
-	TRBV5-6	TRBJ1-5	-	CASSLGGGSNQPQHF	TGTGCCAGCAGCCTCGGTGGGGGAAGCAATCAGCCCCAGCATTTT
once	TRBV11-3	TRBJ2-1	TRBD2	CASSSWGLAEGDEQFF	TGTGCCAGCAGCTCGTGGGGACTAGCGGAAGGGGATGAGCAGTTCTTC
once	TRBV14	TRBJ2-7	TRBD1	CASSPPWGTGTYEQYF	TGTGCCAGCAGCCCCCCATGGGGGACAGGGACCTACGAGCAGTACTTC
-	TRBV5-6	TRBJ1-2	-	CASSLLWSPSYGYTF	TGTGCCAGCAGCTTGTTATGGTCCCCCTCCTATGGCTACACCTTC
-	TRBV24-1	TRBJ2-2	-	CATSDPGYTGELFF	TGTGCCACCAGTGACCCAGGGTACACCGGGGAGCTGTTTTTT
-	TRBV9	TRBJ2-1	TRBD1	CASSGRDRENNEQFF	TGTGCCAGCAGCGGCCGGGACAGGGAAAACAATGAGCAGTTCTTC
-	TRBV7-9	TRBJ1-1	-	CASSLRSGRGEDTEAFF	TGTGCCAGCAGCTTACGGTCAGGGCGTGGGGAGGACACTGAAGCTTTCTTT
-	TRBV2	TRBJ2-5	-	CASSEAAGQETQYF	TGTGCCAGCAGTGAAGCAGCAGGGCAAGAGACCCAGTACTTC
-	TRBV27	TRBJ1-2	TRBD1	CASSLSGQGYGYTF	TGTGCCAGCAGTTTATCGGGACAGGGGTATGGCTACACCTTC
-	TRBV7-6	TRBJ2-1	-	CASSPKLDYFLNEQFF	TGTGCCAGCAGCCCAAAGCTGGACTACTTTTTGAATGAGCAGTTCTTC
-	TRBV2	TRBJ1-1	-	CASSEFPGSTEAFF	TGTGCCAGCAGTGAATTTCCAGGGAGCACTGAAGCTTTCTTT
few	TRBV9	TRBJ2-7	TRBD2	CASSPTSGPYEQYF	TGTGCCAGCAGCCCGACTAGCGGCCCCTACGAGCAGTACTTC
-	TRBV7-6	TRBJ2-7	-	CASSLAGAPFYEQYF	TGTGCCAGCAGCTTAGCGGGGGCCCCCTTCTACGAGCAGTACTTC
-	TRBV6-5	TRBJ2-1	-	CASSSYRDFRDEQFF	TGTGCCAGCAGTTCTTACAGGGATTTTAGGGATGAGCAGTTCTTC
-	TRBV6-5	TRBJ2-1	TRBD1	CASSQTGAYNEQFF	TGTGCCAGCAGTCAGACAGGGGCCTACAATGAGCAGTTCTTC